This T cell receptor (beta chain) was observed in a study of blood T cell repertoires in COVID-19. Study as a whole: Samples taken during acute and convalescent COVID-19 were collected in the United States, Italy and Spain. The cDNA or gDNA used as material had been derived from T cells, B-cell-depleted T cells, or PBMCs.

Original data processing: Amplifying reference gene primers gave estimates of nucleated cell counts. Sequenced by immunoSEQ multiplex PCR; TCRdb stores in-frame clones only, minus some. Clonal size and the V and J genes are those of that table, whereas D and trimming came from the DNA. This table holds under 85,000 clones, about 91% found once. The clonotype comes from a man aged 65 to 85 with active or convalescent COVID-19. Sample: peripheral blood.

The CDR3 DNA sequence: TGTGCCACCAGCGTACAGGACTCTGGGGCCAACGTCCTGACTTTC. It translates to CATSVQDSGANVLTF. The chain carries TRBV15 and TRBJ2-6; possible D gene TRBD1, 5 bases. V was clipped by 5 bases and J by 0 bases, with 8 bases between them. Germline V gives CDR1 LNHNV, CDR2 YYDKDF (reference sequence). The CDR3 sequence is 15 residues long.